The sequence of this T cell receptor beta chain was determined in a study of T-cell reconstitution after alpha-beta-depleted transplantation in children. The authors prepared the TCRbeta library with unique molecular identifiers. TCRdb reanalysed the PCR reads using MiXCR and keeps one entry per CDR3 protein. The data contain approximately 490,000 distinct CDR3 sequences, about an eighth of them singletons. The receptor was isolated from a human donor who donated a stem cell graft to a child with combined immunodeficiency. Sequences were derived from PBMCs from the stem cell graft donor, sampled from the stem cell graft.

CDR3 residues: CASSEGDYSYNEQFF. In nucleotides, the CDR3 is TGTGCCAGCAGTGAGGGGGACTACTCCTACAATGAGCAGTTCTTC. V is TRBV6-4 and J is TRBJ2-1; TRBD2 agrees at 7 bases. Per the germline V gene, CDR1 is MRHNA and CDR2 is SNTAGT. J gave up 0 bases and V 3 bases, and 2 bases lay outside the gene matches. The CDR3 runs 15 residues.